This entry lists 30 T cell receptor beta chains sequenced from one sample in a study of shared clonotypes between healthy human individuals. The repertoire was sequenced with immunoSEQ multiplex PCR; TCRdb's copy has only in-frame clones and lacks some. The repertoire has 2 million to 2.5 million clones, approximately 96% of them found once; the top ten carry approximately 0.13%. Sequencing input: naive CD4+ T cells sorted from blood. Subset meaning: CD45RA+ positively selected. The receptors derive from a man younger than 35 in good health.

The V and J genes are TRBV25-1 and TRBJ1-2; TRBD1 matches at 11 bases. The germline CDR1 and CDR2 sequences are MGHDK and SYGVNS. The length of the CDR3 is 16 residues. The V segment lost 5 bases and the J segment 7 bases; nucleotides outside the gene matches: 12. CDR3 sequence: CASSHPGTGGMVGYTF. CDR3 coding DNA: TGTGCCAGCAGTCACCCGGGGACAGGGGGTATGGTTGGCTACACCTTC.

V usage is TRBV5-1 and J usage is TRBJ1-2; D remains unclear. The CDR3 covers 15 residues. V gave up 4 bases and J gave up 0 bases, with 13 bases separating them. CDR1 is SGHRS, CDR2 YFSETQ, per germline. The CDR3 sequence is CASSQKDGPNYGYTF. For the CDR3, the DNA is TGCGCCAGCAGCCAAAAGGACGGACCTAACTATGGCTACACCTTC.

The CDR3: CASSLFLQDRGIKSTDTQYF. The CDR3 DNA follows: TGCGCCAGCAGCCTTTTTTTACAGGACAGGGGGATTAAAAGCACAGATACGCAGTATTTT. J is TRBJ2-3 and V is TRBV4-1; TRBD1 matches 10 bases. Germline CDR1 MGHRA, CDR2 YSYEKL. Unmatched junction bases numbered 16, after V lost 4 bases and J lost 0 bases. The CDR3 is 20 residues long.

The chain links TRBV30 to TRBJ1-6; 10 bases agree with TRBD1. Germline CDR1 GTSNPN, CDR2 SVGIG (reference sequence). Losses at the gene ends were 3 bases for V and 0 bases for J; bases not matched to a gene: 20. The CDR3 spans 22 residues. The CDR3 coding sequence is TGTGCCTGGAGCCCCCTGTCATCCGGGACAGGGGTAATCAGCTCCTATAATTCACCCCTCCACTTT. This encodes CAWSPLSSGTGVISSYNSPLHF. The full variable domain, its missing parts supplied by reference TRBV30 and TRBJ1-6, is SQTIHQWPATLVQPVGSPLSLECTVEGTSNPNLYWYRQAAGRGLQLLFYSVGIGQISSEVPQNLSASRPQDRQFILSSKKLLLSDSGFYLCAWSPLSSGTGVISSYNSPLHFGNGTRLTVT.

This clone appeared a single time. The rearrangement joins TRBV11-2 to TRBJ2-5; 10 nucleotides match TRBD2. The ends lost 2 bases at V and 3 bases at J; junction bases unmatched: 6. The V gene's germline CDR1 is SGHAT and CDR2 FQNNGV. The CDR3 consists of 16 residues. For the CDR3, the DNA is TGTGCCAGCAGCTTAAGCGGGAGGGCCGGGGAAGAGACCCAGTACTTC. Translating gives CASSLSGRAGEETQYF.

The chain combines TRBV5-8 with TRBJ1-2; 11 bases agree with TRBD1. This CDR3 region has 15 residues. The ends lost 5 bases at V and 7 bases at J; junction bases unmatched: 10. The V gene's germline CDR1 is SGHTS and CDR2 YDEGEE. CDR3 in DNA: TGTGCCAGCAGTCTCACCGGGACAGGGGGAGCTGGCTACACCTTC. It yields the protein CASSLTGTGGAGYTF.

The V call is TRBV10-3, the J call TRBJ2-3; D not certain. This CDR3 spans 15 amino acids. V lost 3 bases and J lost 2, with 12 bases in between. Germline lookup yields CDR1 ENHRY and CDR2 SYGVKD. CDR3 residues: CAISEISAATDTQYF. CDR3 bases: TGTGCCATCAGTGAAATCTCTGCTGCCACAGATACGCAGTATTTT.

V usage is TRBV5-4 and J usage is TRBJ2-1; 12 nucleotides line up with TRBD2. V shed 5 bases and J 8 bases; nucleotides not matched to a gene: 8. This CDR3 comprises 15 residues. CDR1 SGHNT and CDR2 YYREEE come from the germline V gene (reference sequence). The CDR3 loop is CASSSTSGSWDEQFF. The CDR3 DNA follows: TGTGCCAGCAGTTCGACTAGCGGGAGTTGGGATGAGCAGTTCTTC.

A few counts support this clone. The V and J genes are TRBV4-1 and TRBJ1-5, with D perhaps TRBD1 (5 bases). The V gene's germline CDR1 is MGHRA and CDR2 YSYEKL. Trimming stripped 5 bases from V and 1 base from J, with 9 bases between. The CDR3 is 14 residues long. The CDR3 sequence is CASSWGGSNQPQHF. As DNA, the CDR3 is TGCGCCAGCAGCTGGGGCGGCAGCAATCAGCCCCAGCATTTT.

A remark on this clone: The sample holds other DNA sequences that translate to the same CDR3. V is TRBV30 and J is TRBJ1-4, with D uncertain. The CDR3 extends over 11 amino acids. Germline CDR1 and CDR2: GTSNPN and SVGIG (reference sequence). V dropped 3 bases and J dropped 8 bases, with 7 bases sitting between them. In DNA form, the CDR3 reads TGTGCCTGGAGCCAGGAAGAAAAACTGTTTTTT. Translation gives CAWSQEEKLFF. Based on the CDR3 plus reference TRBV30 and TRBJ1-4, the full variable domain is SQTIHQWPATLVQPVGSPLSLECTVEGTSNPNLYWYRQAAGRGLQLLFYSVGIGQISSEVPQNLSASRPQDRQFILSSKKLLLSDSGFYLCAWSQEEKLFFGSGTQLSVL.

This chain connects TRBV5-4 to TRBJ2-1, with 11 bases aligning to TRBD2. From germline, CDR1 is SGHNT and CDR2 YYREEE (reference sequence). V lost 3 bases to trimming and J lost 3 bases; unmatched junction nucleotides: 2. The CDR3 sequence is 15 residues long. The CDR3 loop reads CASSSTSGDYNEQFF. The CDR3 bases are TGTGCCAGCAGCTCGACTAGCGGGGACTACAATGAGCAGTTCTTC.

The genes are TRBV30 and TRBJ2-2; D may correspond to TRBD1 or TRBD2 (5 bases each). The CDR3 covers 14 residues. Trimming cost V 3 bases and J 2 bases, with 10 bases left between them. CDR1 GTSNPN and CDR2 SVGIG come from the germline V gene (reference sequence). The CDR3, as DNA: TGTGCCTGGAGAGATGGGGGAAACACCGGGGAGCTGTTTTTT. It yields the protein CAWRDGGNTGELFF.

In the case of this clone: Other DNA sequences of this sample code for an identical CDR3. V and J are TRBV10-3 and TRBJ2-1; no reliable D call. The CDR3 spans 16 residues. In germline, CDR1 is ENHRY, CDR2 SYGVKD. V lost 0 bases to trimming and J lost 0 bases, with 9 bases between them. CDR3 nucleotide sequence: TGTGCCATCAGTGAGTCTGGCGGCAGCTCCTACAATGAGCAGTTCTTC. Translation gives CAISESGGSSYNEQFF.

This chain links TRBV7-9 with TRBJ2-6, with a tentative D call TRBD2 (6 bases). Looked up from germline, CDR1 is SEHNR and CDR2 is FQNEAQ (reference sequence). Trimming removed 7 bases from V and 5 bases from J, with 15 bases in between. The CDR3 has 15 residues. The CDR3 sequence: CASTPRGIRANVLTF. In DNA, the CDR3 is TGTGCCAGCACCCCCCGGGGGATAAGGGCCAACGTCCTGACTTTC.

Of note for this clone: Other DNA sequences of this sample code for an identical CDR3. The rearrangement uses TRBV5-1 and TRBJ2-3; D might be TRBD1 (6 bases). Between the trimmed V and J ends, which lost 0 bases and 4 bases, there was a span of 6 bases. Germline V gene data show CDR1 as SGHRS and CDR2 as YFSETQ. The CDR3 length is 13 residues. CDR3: CASSLEGADTQYF. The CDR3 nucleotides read TGCGCCAGCAGCTTGGAGGGGGCAGATACGCAGTATTTT.

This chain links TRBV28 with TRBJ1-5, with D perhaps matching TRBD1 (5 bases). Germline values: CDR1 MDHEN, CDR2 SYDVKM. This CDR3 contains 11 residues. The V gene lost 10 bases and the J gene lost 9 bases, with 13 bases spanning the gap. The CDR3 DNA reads TGTGCCACCTGCGGCGGGGGGCCCCAGCATTTT. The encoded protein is CATCGGGPQHF.

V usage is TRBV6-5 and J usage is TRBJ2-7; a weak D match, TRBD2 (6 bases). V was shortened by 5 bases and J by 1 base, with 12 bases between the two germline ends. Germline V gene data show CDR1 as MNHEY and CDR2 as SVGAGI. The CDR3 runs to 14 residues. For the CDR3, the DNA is TGTGCCAGCAGTCCCAGTAGCGGTTCCTACGAGCAGTACTTC. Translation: CASSPSSGSYEQYF.

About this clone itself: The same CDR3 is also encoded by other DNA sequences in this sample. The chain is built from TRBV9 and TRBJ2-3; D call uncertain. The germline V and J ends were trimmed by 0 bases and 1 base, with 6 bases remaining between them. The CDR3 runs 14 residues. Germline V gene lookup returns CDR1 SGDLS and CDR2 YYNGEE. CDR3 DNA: TGTGCCAGCAGCGTAGAACCTGGCACAGATACGCAGTATTTT. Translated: CASSVEPGTDTQYF.

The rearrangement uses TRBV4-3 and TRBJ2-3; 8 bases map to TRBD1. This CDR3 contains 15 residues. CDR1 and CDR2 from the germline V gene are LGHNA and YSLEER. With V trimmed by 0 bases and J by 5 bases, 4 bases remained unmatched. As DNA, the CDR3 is TGCGCCAGCAGCCAAGATACAGGGGGTGGAGATACGCAGTATTTT. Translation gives CASSQDTGGGDTQYF.

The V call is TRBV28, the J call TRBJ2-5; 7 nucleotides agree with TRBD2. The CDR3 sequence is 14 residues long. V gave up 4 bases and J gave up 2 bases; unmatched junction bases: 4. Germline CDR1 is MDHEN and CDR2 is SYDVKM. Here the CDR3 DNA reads TGTGCCAGCAGTTCCAAGCGGGGACAAGAGACCCAGTACTTC. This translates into CASSSKRGQETQYF.

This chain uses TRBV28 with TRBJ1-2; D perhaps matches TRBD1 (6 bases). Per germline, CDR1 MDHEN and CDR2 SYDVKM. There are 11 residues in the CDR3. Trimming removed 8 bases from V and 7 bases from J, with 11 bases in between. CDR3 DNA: TGTGCCAGCGGTACAGGGACTGGCTACACCTTC. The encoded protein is CASGTGTGYTF.

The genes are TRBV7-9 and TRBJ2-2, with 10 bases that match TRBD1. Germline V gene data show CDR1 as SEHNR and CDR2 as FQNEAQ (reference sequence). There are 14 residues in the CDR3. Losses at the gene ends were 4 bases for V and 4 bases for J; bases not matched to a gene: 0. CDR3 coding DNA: TGTGCCAGCAGCTGGGACAGGGGCACCGGGGAGCTGTTTTTT. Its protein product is CASSWDRGTGELFF.

CDR3 sequence: CASRGGDRSAGELFF. The CDR3 DNA follows: TGTGCCAGCAGGGGAGGGGACAGGTCGGCCGGGGAGCTGTTTTTT. The rearrangement uses TRBV28 and TRBJ2-2; D may be TRBD1 (8 bases). Germline V gives CDR1 MDHEN, CDR2 SYDVKM. V gave up 6 bases and J gave up 6 bases, with 17 bases separating them. There are 15 residues in the CDR3. Drawing the rest from reference TRBV28 and TRBJ2-2, the complete variable domain is DVKVTQSSRYLVKRTGEKVFLECVQDMDHENMFWYRQDPGLGLRLIYFSYDVKMKEKGDIPEGYSVSREKKERFSLILESASTNQTSMYLCASRGGDRSAGELFFGEGSRLTVL.

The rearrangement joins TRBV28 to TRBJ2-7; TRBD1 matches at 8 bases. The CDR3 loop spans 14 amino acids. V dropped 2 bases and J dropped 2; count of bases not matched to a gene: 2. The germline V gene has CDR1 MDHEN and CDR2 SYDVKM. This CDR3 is CASSLDRGTYEQYF. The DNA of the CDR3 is TGTGCCAGCAGTTTAGACAGGGGTACCTACGAGCAGTACTTC.

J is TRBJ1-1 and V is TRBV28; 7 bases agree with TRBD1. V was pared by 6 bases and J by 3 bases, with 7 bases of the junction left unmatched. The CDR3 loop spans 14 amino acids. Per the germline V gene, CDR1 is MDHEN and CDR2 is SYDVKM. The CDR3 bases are TGTGCCAGCAGCCGACAGGGCTTCGACACTGAAGCTTTCTTT. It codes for CASSRQGFDTEAFF. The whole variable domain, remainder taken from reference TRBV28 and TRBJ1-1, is DVKVTQSSRYLVKRTGEKVFLECVQDMDHENMFWYRQDPGLGLRLIYFSYDVKMKEKGDIPEGYSVSREKKERFSLILESASTNQTSMYLCASSRQGFDTEAFFGQGTRLTVV.

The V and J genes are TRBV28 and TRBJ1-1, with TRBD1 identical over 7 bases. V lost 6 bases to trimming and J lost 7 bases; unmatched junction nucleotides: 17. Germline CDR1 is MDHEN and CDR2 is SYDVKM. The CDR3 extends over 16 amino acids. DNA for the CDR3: TGTGCCAGCAGCGTCCCGGGACAGTCCATCCGACGTGAAGCTTTCTTT. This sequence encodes CASSVPGQSIRREAFF. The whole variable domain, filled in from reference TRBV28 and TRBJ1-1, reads DVKVTQSSRYLVKRTGEKVFLECVQDMDHENMFWYRQDPGLGLRLIYFSYDVKMKEKGDIPEGYSVSREKKERFSLILESASTNQTSMYLCASSVPGQSIRREAFFGQGTRLTVV.

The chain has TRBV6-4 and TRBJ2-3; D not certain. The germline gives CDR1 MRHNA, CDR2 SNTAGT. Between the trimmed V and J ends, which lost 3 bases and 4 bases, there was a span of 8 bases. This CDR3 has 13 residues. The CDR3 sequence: CASSESAADTQYF. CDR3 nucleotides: TGTGCCAGCAGTGAATCGGCGGCAGATACGCAGTATTTT.

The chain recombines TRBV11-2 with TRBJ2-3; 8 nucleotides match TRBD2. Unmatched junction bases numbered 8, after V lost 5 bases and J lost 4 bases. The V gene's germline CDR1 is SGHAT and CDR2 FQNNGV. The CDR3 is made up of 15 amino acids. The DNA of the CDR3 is TGTGCCAGCAGCCCCTCGGGAGGGAACGCAGATACGCAGTATTTT. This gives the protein CASSPSGGNADTQYF.

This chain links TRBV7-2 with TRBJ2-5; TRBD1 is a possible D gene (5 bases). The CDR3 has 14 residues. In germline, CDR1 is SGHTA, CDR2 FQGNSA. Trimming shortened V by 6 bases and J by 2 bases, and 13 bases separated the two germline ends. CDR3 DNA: TGTGCCAGCAGGTCAAAGGGGTATCAAGAGACCCAGTACTTC. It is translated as CASRSKGYQETQYF.

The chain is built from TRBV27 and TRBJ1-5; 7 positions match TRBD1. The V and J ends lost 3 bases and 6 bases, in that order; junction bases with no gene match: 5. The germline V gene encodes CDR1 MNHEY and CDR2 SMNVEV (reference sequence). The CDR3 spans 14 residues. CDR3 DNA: TGTGCCAGCAGTTTTAGAGGGGGCGGTCAGCCCCAGCATTTT. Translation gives CASSFRGGGQPQHF.